One sample yielded the 2 T cell receptor beta chains listed below, sequenced in a study of OX40 agonist ivuxolimab in advanced cancers. Method: immunoSEQ multiplex PCR; TCRdb's copy keeps in-frame clones and lacks some. The table has about 17,000 clones, 80% to 90% seen once; the top ten hold nearly 20%. The sequences come from CD4+ or CD8+ T cells sorted from blood, collected in a trial of the OX40 agonist ivuxolimab. Source of these receptors: an adult with an advanced solid tumor such as melanoma, head and neck, liver or kidney cancer.

This chain connects TRBV15 to TRBJ2-3, with no clear D. The CDR3 length is 15 residues. Trimming removed 2 bases from V and 0 bases from J, with 9 bases in between. From germline, CDR1 is LNHNV and CDR2 YYDKDF (reference sequence). CDR3 amino acids: CATSRPRASTDTQYF. The CDR3 bases are TGTGCCACCAGCAGACCTCGGGCTAGCACAGATACGCAGTATTTT.

V gene TRBV4-3 combines with J gene TRBJ2-7; D remains unclear. V lost 4 bases, J lost 6 bases, and 22 bases lay in between. The V gene's germline CDR1 is LGHNA and CDR2 YSLEER. The CDR3 totals 16 residues. The CDR3 here is CASSRAAAPRDGEQYF. CDR3 coding DNA: TGCGCCAGCAGCCGGGCCGCTGCACCACGTGATGGCGAGCAGTACTTC.